These 6 T cell receptor beta chains came from one sample sequenced in a study of blood T cells in healthy people across ages. It was with a sample-barcoded 5' primer and a J-beta primer mix that a second PCR of roughly 6 to 11 cycles was run. Via MiXCR, TCRdb re-called the 5' RACE reads, giving one row per CDR3 protein. Among 710,000 or so distinct CDR3 sequences listed, 22% were seen once. The sequenced material came from blood. These receptor sequences come from an older man in good health.

This clonotype was seen only a few times. V gene TRBV7-2 combines with J gene TRBJ2-7; D is uncertain. This CDR3 contains 13 residues. CDR1 is SGHTA, CDR2 FQGNSA, per germline. V lost 6 bases, J lost 3 bases, and 12 bases lay in between. As DNA, the CDR3 is TGTGCCAGCAGGCGATTGGGTATCTACGAGCAGTACTTC. Its translation is CASRRLGIYEQYF.

The chain employs TRBV29-1 and TRBJ2-5; D is ambiguous. The J call is in doubt because the DNA end fits TRBJ2-1 better. Germline V gene data show CDR1 as SQVTM and CDR2 as ANQGSEA. The CDR3 sequence is 10 residues long. CDR3 sequence (DNA): TGCAGCGTTTCTCACAATGAGCAGTTCTTC. Encoded protein: CSVSHNEQFF.

This clonotype has just a few counts. V usage is TRBV12-3 or TRBV12-4 and J usage is TRBJ2-7, with D perhaps TRBD1 (6 bases). This CDR3 spans 14 amino acids. The V end lost 1 base, the J end lost 0 bases, and 7 bases lay between the germline ends. CDR3 residues: CASSLGTDSYEQYV. The CDR3, as DNA: TGTGCCAGCAGTTTAGGGACAGACTCCTACGAGCAGTACGTC.

The chain joins TRBV12-3 or TRBV12-4 to TRBJ1-2; D is unresolved. With 3 bases removed from V and 1 base from J, the gap between germline ends came to 6 bases. The CDR3 contains 13 residues. The CDR3 sequence: CASSFLSNYGYTF. The CDR3 bases are TGTGCCAGCAGTTTTTTAAGTAACTATGGCTACACCTTC.

The rearrangement links TRBV18 to TRBJ2-3; 8 bases map to TRBD2. The ends lost 4 bases at V and 1 base at J; junction bases unmatched: 4. In germline, CDR1 is KGHSH, CDR2 LQKENI. The CDR3 totals 15 residues. CDR3 residues: CASSRAGARTDTQYF. CDR3 nucleotides: TGTGCCAGCTCACGAGCGGGGGCGCGCACAGATACGCAGTATTTT.

This clonotype was seen more than once but under ten times. J is TRBJ1-1 and V is TRBV29-1; D gene ambiguous. CDR1 and CDR2 from the germline V gene are SQVTM and ANQGSEA. The CDR3 extends over 15 amino acids. V lost 0 bases to trimming and J lost 6 bases, with 17 bases between them. This chain's CDR3 is CSVEDRRDAFPEAFF. CDR3 sequence (DNA): TGCAGCGTTGAAGATCGCCGGGATGCGTTCCCTGAAGCTTTCTTT.